This TCR beta chain came from a study of response to subunit inactivated influenza vaccine. General study points: The authors suggested that few new T cells are recruited per seasonal influenza vaccination.

This clonotype came up once. Its antigen is not known. TCRdb called the RT-PCR reads again in MiXCR, with one record for every CDR3 protein. The sample shows roughly 790,000 distinct CDR3 sequences, around 21% of them seen only once. This CDR3 is built from 14 residues. Germline CDR1 and CDR2: DFQATT and SNEGSKA (reference sequence). The V gene lost 0 bases and the J gene lost 1 base, with 7 bases spanning the gap. The sequencing here drew on PBMCs from blood, taken 5 days after vaccination. The sequence derives from a man in his fifties or sixties who received an inactivated influenza vaccine. The chain links TRBV20-1 to TRBJ1-3; no definite D call. CDR3 sequence: CSARDVRSGNTIYF. Here the CDR3 DNA reads TGCAGTGCTAGAGATGTAAGATCTGGAAACACCATATATTTT.